The next 31 T cell receptor beta chains were all read from a single sample in a study of T cells after yellow fever vaccination. TCRdb ran MiXCR on the 5' RACE reads and lists one entry per CDR3 protein. The sample lists around 350,000 distinct CDR3 sequences, 6.2% occurring once. Source: PBMCs, taken 5 days after the yellow fever booster vaccination. The receptors were sampled from a man younger than 45 who received the YFV17D yellow fever vaccine.

A few counts support this clonotype. Written as DNA, the CDR3 is TGTGCCAGCAGCCTTAGGACTAGCGGGAACCCTCCCTACGAGCAGTACTTC. Amino acids: CASSLRTSGNPPYEQYF. The genes are TRBV7-2 and TRBJ2-7; TRBD2 matches 12 bases. CDR3 length: 17 residues. The V and J ends lost 5 bases and 2 bases, in that order; junction bases with no gene match: 10. The V gene's germline CDR1 is SGHTA and CDR2 FQGNSA.

Turning to this clonotype: Just one base apart from a much larger clone, this may be a read error. The gene calls are TRBV5-1 and TRBJ2-5; D may be TRBD1 (5 bases). This CDR3 is 14 amino acids long. The germline V and J ends were trimmed by 5 bases and 4 bases, with 15 bases remaining between them. Germline V lookup: CDR1 SGHRS, CDR2 YFSETQ. The CDR3 DNA is TGCGCCAGCAGTTCCTCGGCAGGGCGAGAGACCCAGTACTTC. Protein sequence: CASSSSAGRETQYF.

There are a few counts of this clonotype. The V gene is TRBV2, the J gene TRBJ1-1; TRBD1 might be the D (5 bases). This CDR3 is built from 14 residues. Germline lookup yields CDR1 SNHLY and CDR2 FYNNEI. Trimming cost V 4 bases and J 5 bases, with 14 bases left between them. The CDR3, as DNA: TGTGCCAGCAGTGTGGGCAGCCGGGGGACTGAAGCTTTCTTT. This sequence encodes CASSVGSRGTEAFF.

There are a few counts of this clonotype. The V and J genes are TRBV6-2 or TRBV6-3 and TRBJ2-2, with 7 bases that match TRBD2. This CDR3 comprises 12 residues. Germline CDR1 MNHEY, CDR2 SVGEGT. Trimming took 5 bases from V and 6 from J; bases not matched to a gene: 0. CDR3 protein: CASSRGAGELFF. CDR3 nucleotides: TGTGCCAGCAGTCGGGGGGCCGGGGAGCTGTTTTTT.

The chain carries TRBV7-2 and TRBJ2-7, with 8 nucleotides matching TRBD2. The CDR3 runs 15 residues. With V trimmed by 5 bases and J by 4 bases, 10 bases remained unmatched. Germline CDR1 is SGHTA and CDR2 is FQGNSA. As DNA, the CDR3 is TGTGCCAGCAGCCGAACTAGCGGAATAGTTTACGAGCAGTACTTC. The encoded protein is CASSRTSGIVYEQYF.

This clonotype has just a few counts. This rearrangement joins TRBV20-1 to TRBJ2-7, with a possible D match to TRBD1 (6 bases). Germline CDR1 reads DFQATT; CDR2 reads SNEGSKA (reference sequence). The CDR3 covers 13 residues. V lost 7 bases, J lost 3 bases, and 16 bases lay in between. CDR3 region: CSGSITGFYEQYF. In nucleotides, the CDR3 is TGCAGTGGATCCATTACAGGGTTCTACGAGCAGTACTTC.

The J gene is TRBJ2-2, the V gene TRBV5-4; no reliable D call. CDR1 and CDR2 (germline): SGHNT, YYREEE (reference sequence). The length of the CDR3 is 15 residues. Trimming stripped 0 bases from V and 4 bases from J, with 10 bases between. CDR3 DNA: TGTGCCAGCAGCTTGGGCTCCCTCTCCACCGGGGAGCTGTTTTTT. Its protein product is CASSLGSLSTGELFF.

This clonotype has ten or more counts. The chain uses TRBV12-3 or TRBV12-4 and TRBJ2-1; D not certain. The V end lost 2 bases, the J end lost 5 bases, and 4 bases lay between the germline ends. The CDR3 is 12 amino acids. CDR3 nucleotide sequence: TGTGCCAGCAGTTTAACCAACAATGAGCAGTTCTTC. It encodes CASSLTNNEQFF.

The chain joins TRBV6-5 to TRBJ2-5; tentative D call: TRBD2 (5 bases). V lost 2 bases and J lost 7, with 17 bases in between. Germline values: CDR1 MNHEY, CDR2 SVGAGI. The CDR3 extends over 15 amino acids. The CDR3 reads CASSYPARGVGTQYF. The CDR3 bases are TGTGCCAGCAGTTACCCCGCCCGGGGAGTCGGGACCCAGTACTTC.

The table lists this clonotype with many counts. This rearrangement joins TRBV18 to TRBJ2-1; TRBD1 aligns across 10 bases. V lost 4 bases to trimming and J lost 2 bases; unmatched junction nucleotides: 2. The germline V gene has CDR1 KGHSH and CDR2 LQKENI. The CDR3 runs 15 residues. CDR3 sequence reads: CASSLGTGAYNEQFF. CDR3 coding DNA: TGTGCCAGCTCACTAGGGACAGGGGCCTACAATGAGCAGTTCTTC. Filled out from reference TRBV18 and TRBJ2-1, the complete variable domain reads NAGVMQNPRHLVRRRGQEARLRCSPMKGHSHVYWYRQLPEEGLKFMVYLQKENIIDESGMPKERFSAEFPKEGPSILRIQQVVRGDSAAYFCASSLGTGAYNEQFFGPGTRLTVL.

This clonotype was seen more than once but under ten times. The chain has TRBV11-3 and TRBJ1-1; no definite D call. Trimming pared 3 bases from V and 3 bases from J, leaving 8 bases between. The CDR3 runs to 13 residues. Germline lookup yields CDR1 SGHNT and CDR2 YENEEA. CDR3 bases: TGTGCCAGCAGCTTCGACCGGTACACTGAAGCTTTCTTT. This codes for CASSFDRYTEAFF.

This chain links TRBV10-3 with TRBJ1-5; D may be TRBD1 (5 bases). The CDR3 totals 14 residues. Germline V gene sequence: CDR1 ENHRY, CDR2 SYGVKD. V was cut by 2 bases and J by 4 bases, with 9 bases left in between. CDR3 loop: CAISERGNNQPQHF. DNA of the CDR3: TGTGCCATCAGTGAGAGGGGCAATAATCAGCCCCAGCATTTT.

J is TRBJ2-7 and V is TRBV10-3; the D is unclear. V was trimmed by 8 bases and J by 5 bases, leaving 13 bases between them. The CDR3 is 12 amino acids. Looked up from germline, CDR1 is ENHRY and CDR2 is SYGVKD. The CDR3 DNA follows: TGTGCCATCCGGGCGGCTTTAGACGAGCAGTACTTC. Protein product: CAIRAALDEQYF.

This clonotype occurred a few times. The V and J genes are TRBV29-1 and TRBJ2-7, with 7 bases fitting TRBD1. Per the germline V gene, CDR1 is SQVTM and CDR2 is ANQGSEA. This CDR3 region has 15 residues. Unmatched junction bases numbered 10, after V lost 0 bases and J lost 5 bases. The CDR3 region is CSVEDSGTALNEQYF. Written as DNA, the CDR3 is TGCAGCGTTGAAGATTCAGGGACAGCGCTCAACGAGCAGTACTTC.

This sequence joins TRBV30 and TRBJ1-5; 8 nucleotides align to TRBD1. This CDR3 is built from 14 residues. CDR1 GTSNPN and CDR2 SVGIG come from the germline V gene (reference sequence). Trimming at V came to 0 bases and at J to 6 bases, leaving 4 bases not matched to a gene. The CDR3 here is CAWSVGQGGQPQHF. The DNA of the CDR3 is TGTGCCTGGAGTGTCGGACAGGGAGGTCAGCCCCAGCATTTT.

This clonotype came up a few times. This chain uses TRBV27 with TRBJ2-3; a weak D match, TRBD2 (5 bases). The CDR3 loop spans 12 amino acids. CDR1 and CDR2 from the germline V gene are MNHEY and SMNVEV (reference sequence). V lost 2 bases to trimming and J lost 12 bases, with 12 bases between them. Here the CDR3 DNA reads TGTGCCAGCAGTTTACCTACGGGAAACCAGTATTTT. It encodes CASSLPTGNQYF.

This clonotype was counted a few times. A read error may account for a junction end that differs from germline. DNA of the CDR3: TGCTGTGCTAGCCCCACTAGCGGGAGTACCTACAATGAGCAGTTCTTC. It specifies CCASPTSGSTYNEQFF. This rearrangement joins TRBV20-1 to TRBJ2-1, with 11 bases identical to TRBD2. Looked up from germline, CDR1 is DFQATT and CDR2 is SNEGSKA (reference sequence). The CDR3 totals 16 residues.

The sample holds a few counts of this clonotype. The chain has TRBV2 and TRBJ1-1; perhaps TRBD1 as D (6 bases). V dropped 8 bases and J dropped 1 base, with 11 bases sitting between them. CDR1 and CDR2 (germline): SNHLY, FYNNEI. The CDR3 has 13 amino acids. CDR3 amino acids: CASGGQRNTEAFF. DNA for the CDR3: TGTGCCAGCGGGGGGCAGAGGAACACTGAAGCTTTCTTT.

This clonotype has at least ten counts. The chain employs TRBV7-8 and TRBJ2-3, with D possibly being TRBD2 (7 bases). The germline V gene encodes CDR1 SGHVS and CDR2 FQNEAQ. The V end was cut by 0 bases, the J end by 3 bases, with 13 bases between. The CDR3 is 16 amino acids. The CDR3 spells CASSLAPRGGTDTQYF. CDR3 coding DNA: TGTGCCAGCAGCTTAGCGCCCAGGGGAGGGACAGATACGCAGTATTTT.

This clonotype was found a few times. The genes are TRBV1 and TRBJ2-2; the D segment call TRBD2 is taken from the table without a DNA check. TRBV1 is noted as a pseudogene. The CDR3 spans 17 residues. Written as DNA, the CDR3 is TGCACCAGCAGCCAAGAATTCCCCAAGGGCAACACCGGGGAGCTGTTTTTT. The encoded protein is CTSSQEFPKGNTGELFF.

This clonotype was recorded many times. V is TRBV12-3 or TRBV12-4 and J is TRBJ2-5; tentatively, D is TRBD1 (6 bases). This CDR3 has 14 residues. Trimming shortened V by 6 bases and J by 3 bases, and 14 bases separated the two germline ends. CDR3 region: CASSHWDTKETQYF. The CDR3 DNA reads TGTGCCAGCAGCCATTGGGACACCAAAGAGACCCAGTACTTC.

The chain links TRBV12-3 or TRBV12-4 to TRBJ2-1; no reliable D call. This CDR3 spans 18 amino acids. The V end lost 10 bases, the J end lost 0 bases, and 25 bases lay between the germline ends. The DNA of the CDR3 is TGTGCCATCTGCCATAACGGAAAGTTATCGAGCTCCTACAATGAGCAGTTCTTC. As protein: CAICHNGKLSSSYNEQFF.

This clonotype was found many times. The V and J genes are TRBV7-9 and TRBJ2-1; TRBD2 aligns across 12 bases. CDR1 and CDR2 (germline): SEHNR, FQNEAQ (reference sequence). The CDR3 loop spans 15 amino acids. J gave up 7 bases and V 5 bases, and 6 bases lay outside the gene matches. The CDR3 nucleotides are TGTGCCAGCAGCCAAGGACTAGCGGGACTAAATGAGCAGTTCTTC. This sequence encodes CASSQGLAGLNEQFF.

The gene calls are TRBV7-2 and TRBJ1-1; possible D gene TRBD1, 5 bases. V lost 5 bases, J lost 4 bases, and 14 bases lay in between. Germline V gene lookup returns CDR1 SGHTA and CDR2 FQGNSA. This CDR3 comprises 14 residues. The CDR3 bases are TGTGCCAGCAGCCCCAGCGGGGGTCCCACTGAAGCTTTCTTT. This encodes CASSPSGGPTEAFF.

This clonotype was recorded a few times. The rearrangement uses TRBV29-1 and TRBJ2-7; 7 bases line up with TRBD2. The ends lost 4 bases at V and 4 bases at J; junction bases unmatched: 10. Germline CDR1 SQVTM, CDR2 ANQGSEA. The CDR3 sequence is 14 residues long. The CDR3 loop is CSVARGSRGYEQYF. The CDR3 bases are TGCAGCGTTGCACGCGGGAGTCGCGGGTACGAGCAGTACTTC.

This clonotype has a handful of counts. The chain is built from TRBV18 and TRBJ2-1; 9 bases line up with TRBD2. Trimming cost V 0 bases and J 7 bases; bases outside gene matches: 7. Germline lookup yields CDR1 KGHSH and CDR2 LQKENI. The CDR3 sequence is 16 residues long. CDR3 amino acids: CASSPPAGGPGNEQFF. CDR3 nucleotide sequence: TGTGCCAGCTCACCACCGGCGGGAGGGCCTGGTAATGAGCAGTTCTTC.

This clonotype has at least ten counts. The chain joins TRBV7-8 to TRBJ2-1; no firm D call. CDR3 length: 12 residues. Trimming took off 2 bases at V and 10 bases at J, with 9 bases between the two ends. CDR1 is SGHVS, CDR2 FQNEAQ, per germline. The DNA for the CDR3 is TGTGCCAGCAGCTTATTGTCCAAGGAGCAGTTCTTC. The encoded protein is CASSLLSKEQFF.

The chain couples TRBV20-1 to TRBJ2-7, with 14 bases matching TRBD2. The CDR3 extends over 18 amino acids. The germline V gene has CDR1 DFQATT and CDR2 SNEGSKA (reference sequence). V trimming: 1 base; J trimming: 6 bases; junction bases outside the gene matches: 14. The CDR3 here is CSARVRGKPGLAGVEQYF. The CDR3 DNA follows: TGCAGTGCTAGAGTTCGGGGGAAACCGGGACTAGCGGGAGTCGAGCAGTACTTC.

The sample holds a few counts of this clonotype. J is TRBJ2-7 and V is TRBV20-1, with D possibly being TRBD2 (6 bases). This CDR3 comprises 14 residues. Trimming removed 1 base at V and 7 bases at J, with 17 bases between. The germline V gene encodes CDR1 DFQATT and CDR2 SNEGSKA (reference sequence). CDR3 residues: CSARAHGGVGEQYF. The CDR3 nucleotides read TGCAGTGCTAGAGCTCACGGGGGTGTAGGAGAGCAGTACTTC.

This clonotype was picked up a small number of times. The chain links TRBV5-1 to TRBJ1-1, with D perhaps matching TRBD1 (6 bases). V was cut by 5 bases and J by 3 bases, with 14 bases left in between. The CDR3 sequence is 14 residues long. CDR1 and CDR2 (germline): SGHRS, YFSETQ. The DNA of the CDR3 is TGCGCCAGCAGGGTGGGGGGGCATGACACTGAAGCTTTCTTT. Its translation is CASRVGGHDTEAFF.

This clonotype was picked up a small number of times. The V and J genes are TRBV20-1 and TRBJ2-7; the D gene is possibly TRBD1 (6 bases). V shed 4 bases and J shed 1 base, with 11 bases lying between them. CDR1 DFQATT and CDR2 SNEGSKA come from the germline V gene (reference sequence). The CDR3 sequence is 13 residues long. CDR3 residues: CSANRDTSYEQYF. CDR3 in DNA: TGCAGTGCTAACCGGGACACTTCCTACGAGCAGTACTTC.